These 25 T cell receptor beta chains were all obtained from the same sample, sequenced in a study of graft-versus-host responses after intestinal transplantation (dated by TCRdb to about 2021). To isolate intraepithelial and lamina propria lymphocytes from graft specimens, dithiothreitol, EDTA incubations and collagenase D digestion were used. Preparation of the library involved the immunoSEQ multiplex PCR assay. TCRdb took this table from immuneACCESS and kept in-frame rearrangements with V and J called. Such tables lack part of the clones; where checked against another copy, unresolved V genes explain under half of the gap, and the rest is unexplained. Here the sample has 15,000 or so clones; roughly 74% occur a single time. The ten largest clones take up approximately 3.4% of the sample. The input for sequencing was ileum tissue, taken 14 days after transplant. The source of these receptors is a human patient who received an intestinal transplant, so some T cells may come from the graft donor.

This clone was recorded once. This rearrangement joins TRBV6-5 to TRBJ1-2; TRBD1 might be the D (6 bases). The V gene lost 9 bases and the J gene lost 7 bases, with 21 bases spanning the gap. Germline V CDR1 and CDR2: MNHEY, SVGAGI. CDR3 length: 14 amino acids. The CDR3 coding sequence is TGTGCCAGTCGAGAAGGGGGGATGAGAGGTGGCTACACCTTC. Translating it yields CASREGGMRGGYTF.

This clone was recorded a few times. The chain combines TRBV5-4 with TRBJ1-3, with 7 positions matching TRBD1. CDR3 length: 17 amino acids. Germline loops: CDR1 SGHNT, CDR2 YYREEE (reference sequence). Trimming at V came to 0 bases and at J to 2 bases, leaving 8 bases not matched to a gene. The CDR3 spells CASSLGQGGVAGNTIYF. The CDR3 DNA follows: TGTGCCAGCAGCTTGGGACAGGGAGGAGTCGCTGGAAACACCATATATTTT.

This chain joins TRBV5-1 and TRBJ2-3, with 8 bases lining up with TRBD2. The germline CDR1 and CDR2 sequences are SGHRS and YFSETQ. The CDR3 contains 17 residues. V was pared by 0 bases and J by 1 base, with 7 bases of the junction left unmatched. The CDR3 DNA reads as TGCGCCAGCAGCTTGGGGCGGGGGGCGATTGGCACAGATACGCAGTATTTT. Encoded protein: CASSLGRGAIGTDTQYF.

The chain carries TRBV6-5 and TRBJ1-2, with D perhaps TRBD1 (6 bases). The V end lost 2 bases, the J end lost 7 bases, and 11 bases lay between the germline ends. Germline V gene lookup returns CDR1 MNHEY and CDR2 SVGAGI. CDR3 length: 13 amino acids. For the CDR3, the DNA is TGTGCCAGCAGTTACGAGGGGGGTGGTGGCTACACCTTC. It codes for CASSYEGGGGYTF.

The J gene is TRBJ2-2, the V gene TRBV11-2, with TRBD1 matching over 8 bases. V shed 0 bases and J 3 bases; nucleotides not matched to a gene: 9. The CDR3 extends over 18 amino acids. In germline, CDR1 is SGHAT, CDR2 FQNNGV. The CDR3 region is CASSLDPLQGVDTGELFF. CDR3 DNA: TGTGCCAGCAGCTTAGATCCGCTACAGGGGGTGGACACCGGGGAGCTGTTTTTT.

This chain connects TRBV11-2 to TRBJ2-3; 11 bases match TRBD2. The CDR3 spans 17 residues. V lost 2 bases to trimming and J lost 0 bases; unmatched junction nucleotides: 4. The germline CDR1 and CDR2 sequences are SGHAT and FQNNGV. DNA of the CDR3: TGTGCCAGCAGCTTACTTAGCGGGGGGGCTAGCACAGATACGCAGTATTTT. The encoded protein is CASSLLSGGASTDTQYF.

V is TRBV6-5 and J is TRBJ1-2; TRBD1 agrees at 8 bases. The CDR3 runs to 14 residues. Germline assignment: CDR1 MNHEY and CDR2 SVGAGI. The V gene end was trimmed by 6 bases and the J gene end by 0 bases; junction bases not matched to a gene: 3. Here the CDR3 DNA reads TGTGCCAGCAGACCACAGGGGGCTAACTATGGCTACACCTTC. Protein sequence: CASRPQGANYGYTF.

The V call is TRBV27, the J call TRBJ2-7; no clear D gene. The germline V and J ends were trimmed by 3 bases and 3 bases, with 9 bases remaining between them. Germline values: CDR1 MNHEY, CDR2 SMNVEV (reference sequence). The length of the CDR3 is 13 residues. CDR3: CASSFVGNYEQYF. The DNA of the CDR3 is TGTGCCAGCAGTTTCGTGGGGAACTACGAGCAGTACTTC.

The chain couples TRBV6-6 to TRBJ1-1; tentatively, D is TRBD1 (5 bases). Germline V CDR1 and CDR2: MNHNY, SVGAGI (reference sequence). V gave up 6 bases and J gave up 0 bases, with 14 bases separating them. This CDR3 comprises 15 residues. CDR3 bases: TGTGCCAGCAGGGGGGATATCGGGATGAACACTGAAGCTTTCTTT. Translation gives CASRGDIGMNTEAFF.

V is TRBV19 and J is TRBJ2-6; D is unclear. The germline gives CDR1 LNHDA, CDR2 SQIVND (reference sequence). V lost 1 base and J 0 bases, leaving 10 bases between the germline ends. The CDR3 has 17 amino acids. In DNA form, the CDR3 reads TGTGCCAGTAGTATAGGGTTCTGGATCTCTGGGGCCAACGTCCTGACTTTC. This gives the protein CASSIGFWISGANVLTF. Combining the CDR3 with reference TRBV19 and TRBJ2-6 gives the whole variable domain DGGITQSPKYLFRKEGQNVTLSCEQNLNHDAMYWYRQDPGQGLRLIYYSQIVNDFQKGDIAEGYSVSREKKESFPLTVTSAQKNPTAFYLCASSIGFWISGANVLTFGAGSRLTVL.

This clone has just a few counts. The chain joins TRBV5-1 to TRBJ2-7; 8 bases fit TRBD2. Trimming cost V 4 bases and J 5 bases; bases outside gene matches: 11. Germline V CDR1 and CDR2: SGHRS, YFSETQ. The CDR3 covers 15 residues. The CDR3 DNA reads TGCGCCAGCAGCCCCCTCGGGGGGGCGTTTAACGAGCAGTACTTC. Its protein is CASSPLGGAFNEQYF.

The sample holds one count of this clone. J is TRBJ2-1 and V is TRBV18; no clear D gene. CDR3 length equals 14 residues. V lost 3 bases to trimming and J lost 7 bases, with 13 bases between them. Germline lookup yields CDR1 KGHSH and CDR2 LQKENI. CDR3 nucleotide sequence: TGTGCCAGCTCACCCAACCCCCCTGGTAATGAGCAGTTCTTC. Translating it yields CASSPNPPGNEQFF.

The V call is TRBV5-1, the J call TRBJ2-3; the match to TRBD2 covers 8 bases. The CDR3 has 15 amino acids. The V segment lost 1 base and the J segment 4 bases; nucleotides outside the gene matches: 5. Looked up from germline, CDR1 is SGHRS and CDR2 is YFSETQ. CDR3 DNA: TGCGCCAGCAGCTTGAATCGGGGGGGCCCAGATACGCAGTATTTT. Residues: CASSLNRGGPDTQYF.

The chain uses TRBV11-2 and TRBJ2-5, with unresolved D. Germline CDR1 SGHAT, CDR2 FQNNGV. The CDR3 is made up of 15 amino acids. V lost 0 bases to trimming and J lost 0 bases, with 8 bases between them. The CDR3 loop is CASSLDTTNQETQYF. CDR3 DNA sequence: TGTGCCAGCAGCTTAGATACGACGAACCAAGAGACCCAGTACTTC.

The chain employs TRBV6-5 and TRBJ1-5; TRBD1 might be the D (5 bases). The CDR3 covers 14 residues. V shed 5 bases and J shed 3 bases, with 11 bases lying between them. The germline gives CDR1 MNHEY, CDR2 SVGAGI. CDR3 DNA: TGTGCCAGCAGTGCCACAGGTTCCAATCAGCCCCAGCATTTT. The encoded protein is CASSATGSNQPQHF.

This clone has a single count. The CDR3 is CASSYLDFATDTQYF. DNA for the CDR3: TGTGCCAGCAGTTACTTGGACTTTGCCACAGATACGCAGTATTTT. The rearrangement links TRBV6-6 to TRBJ2-3, with a tentative D call TRBD2 (5 bases). With 1 base removed from V and 2 bases from J, the gap between germline ends came to 10 bases. The CDR3 covers 15 residues. Germline CDR1 reads MNHNY; CDR2 reads SVGAGI (reference sequence).

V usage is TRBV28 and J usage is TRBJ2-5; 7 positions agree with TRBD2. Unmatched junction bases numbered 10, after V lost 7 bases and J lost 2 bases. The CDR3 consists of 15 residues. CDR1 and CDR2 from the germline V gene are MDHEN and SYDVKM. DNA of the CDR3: TGTGCCAGCATCGGGGCTAGCGGATTTCAAGAGACCCAGTACTTC. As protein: CASIGASGFQETQYF.

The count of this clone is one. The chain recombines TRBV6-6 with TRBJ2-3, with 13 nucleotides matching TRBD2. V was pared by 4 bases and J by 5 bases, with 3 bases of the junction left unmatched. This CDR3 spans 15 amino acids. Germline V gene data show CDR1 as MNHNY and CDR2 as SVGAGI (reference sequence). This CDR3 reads CASSLGLAGLDTQYF. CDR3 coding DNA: TGTGCCAGCAGTTTGGGACTAGCGGGGCTAGATACGCAGTATTTT.

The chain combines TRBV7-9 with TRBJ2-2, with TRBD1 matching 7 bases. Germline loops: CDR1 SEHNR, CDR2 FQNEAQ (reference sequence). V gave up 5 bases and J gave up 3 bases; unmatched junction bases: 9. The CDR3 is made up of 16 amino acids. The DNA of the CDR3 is TGTGCCAGCAGCAACCGGGACCAGGGGGACACCGGGGAGCTGTTTTTT. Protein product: CASSNRDQGDTGELFF.

The DNA of the CDR3 is TGCGCCAGCAGTGACCAGGCTGAGCAGTTCTTC. Protein product: CASSDQAEQFF. The gene calls are TRBV10-2 and TRBJ2-1; D call uncertain. The V end was cut by 3 bases, the J end by 9 bases, with 6 bases between. Germline V gene data show CDR1 as WSHSY and CDR2 as SAAADI. The CDR3 is 11 amino acids.

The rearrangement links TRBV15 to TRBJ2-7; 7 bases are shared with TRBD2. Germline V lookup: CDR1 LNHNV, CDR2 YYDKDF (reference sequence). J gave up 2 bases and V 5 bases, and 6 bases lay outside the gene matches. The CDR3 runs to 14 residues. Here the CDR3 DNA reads TGTGCCACCAGCCCCGGCGGGGGAGCCTACGAGCAGTACTTC. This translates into CATSPGGGAYEQYF.

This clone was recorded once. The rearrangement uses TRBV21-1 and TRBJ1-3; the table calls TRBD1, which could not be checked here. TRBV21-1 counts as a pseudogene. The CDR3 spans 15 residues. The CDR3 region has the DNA TGTGCCACCCCCTCTCGACAGGTCTCTGGAAACACCATATATTTT. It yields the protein CATPSRQVSGNTIYF.

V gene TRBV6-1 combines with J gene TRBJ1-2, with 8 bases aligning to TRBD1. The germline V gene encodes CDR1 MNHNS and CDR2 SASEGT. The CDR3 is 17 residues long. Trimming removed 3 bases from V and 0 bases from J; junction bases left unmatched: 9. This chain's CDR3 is CASSDLDRETPNYGYTF. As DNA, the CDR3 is TGTGCCAGCAGTGATCTGGACAGGGAAACTCCTAACTATGGCTACACCTTC.

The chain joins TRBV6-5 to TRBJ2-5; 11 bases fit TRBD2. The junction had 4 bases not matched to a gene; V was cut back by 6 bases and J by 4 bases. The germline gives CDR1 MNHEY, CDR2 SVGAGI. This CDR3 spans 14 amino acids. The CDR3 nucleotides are TGTGCCAGCAGACCTGGACTAGCGGGAGAGACCCAGTACTTC. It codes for CASRPGLAGETQYF.

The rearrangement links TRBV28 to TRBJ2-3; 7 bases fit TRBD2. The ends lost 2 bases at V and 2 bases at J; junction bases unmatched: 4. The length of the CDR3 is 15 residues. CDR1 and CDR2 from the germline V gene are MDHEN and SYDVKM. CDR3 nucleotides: TGTGCCAGCAGTTTAGGGCTAGCGGACACAGATACGCAGTATTTT. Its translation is CASSLGLADTDTQYF.